Reported below is one T cell receptor beta chain. Deletions cut 0 bases from V and 3 bases from J, with 13 bases between. The CDR3 totals 15 residues. Germline CDR1 is SGDLS and CDR2 is YYNGEE. This sample is part of a study of blood T cells in healthy people across ages. A second roughly 6 to 11 cycle PCR used barcoded and J-beta primers. TCRdb analysed the 5' RACE reads with MiXCR anew, one entry per CDR3 protein. Of approximately 1,700,000 distinct CDR3 sequences in the sample, roughly two fifths were seen once. The source material was blood. The chain joins TRBV9 to TRBJ2-7, with a possible D match to TRBD2 (5 bases). This clonotype was obtained from a human donor in good health. The CDR3 is CASSVDIYGNYEQYF. CDR3 nucleotides: TGTGCCAGCAGCGTAGATATCTACGGGAACTACGAGCAGTACTTC.